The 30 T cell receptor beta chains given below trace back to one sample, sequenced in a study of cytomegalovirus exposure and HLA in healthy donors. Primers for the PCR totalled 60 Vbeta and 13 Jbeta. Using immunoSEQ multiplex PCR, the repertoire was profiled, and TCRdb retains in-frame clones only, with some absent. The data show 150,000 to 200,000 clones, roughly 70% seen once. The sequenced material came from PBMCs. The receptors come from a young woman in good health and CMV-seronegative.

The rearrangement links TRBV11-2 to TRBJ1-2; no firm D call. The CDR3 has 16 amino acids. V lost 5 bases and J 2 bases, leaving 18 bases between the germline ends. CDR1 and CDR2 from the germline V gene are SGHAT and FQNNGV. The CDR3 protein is CASSPGLQDFNYGYTF. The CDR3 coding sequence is TGTGCCAGCAGCCCCGGACTGCAGGACTTCAACTATGGCTACACCTTC.

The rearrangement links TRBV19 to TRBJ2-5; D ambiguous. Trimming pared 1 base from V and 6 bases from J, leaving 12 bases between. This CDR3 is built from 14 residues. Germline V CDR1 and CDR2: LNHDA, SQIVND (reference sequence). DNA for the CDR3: TGTGCCAGTAGTATAGGAGAGGTTACAAAGACCCAGTACTTC. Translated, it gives CASSIGEVTKTQYF.

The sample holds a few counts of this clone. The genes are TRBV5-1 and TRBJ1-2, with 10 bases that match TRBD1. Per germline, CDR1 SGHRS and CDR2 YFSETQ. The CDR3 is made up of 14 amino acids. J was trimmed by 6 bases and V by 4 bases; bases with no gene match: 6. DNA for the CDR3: TGCGCCAGCAGCCGGAGGGGGACAGGGGATGGCTACACCTTC. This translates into CASSRRGTGDGYTF.

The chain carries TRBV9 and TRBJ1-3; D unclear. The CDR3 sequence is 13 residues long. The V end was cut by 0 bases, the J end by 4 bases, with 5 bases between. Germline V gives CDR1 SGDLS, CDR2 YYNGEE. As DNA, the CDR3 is TGTGCCAGCAGCGTAGTCCCGGGAAACACCATATATTTT. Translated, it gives CASSVVPGNTIYF.

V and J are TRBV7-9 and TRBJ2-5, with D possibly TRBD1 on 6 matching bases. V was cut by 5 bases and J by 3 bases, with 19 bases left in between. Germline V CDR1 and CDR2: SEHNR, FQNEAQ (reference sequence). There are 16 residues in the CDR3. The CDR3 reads CASSPLRAGAKETQYF. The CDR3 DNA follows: TGTGCCAGCAGCCCTCTGCGTGCAGGGGCCAAAGAGACCCAGTACTTC.

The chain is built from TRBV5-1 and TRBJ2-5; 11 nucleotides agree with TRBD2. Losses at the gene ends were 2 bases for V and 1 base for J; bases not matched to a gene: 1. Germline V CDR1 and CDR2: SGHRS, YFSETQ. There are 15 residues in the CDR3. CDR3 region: CASSFSGGAQETQYF. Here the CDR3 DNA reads TGCGCCAGCAGCTTTAGCGGGGGGGCCCAAGAGACCCAGTACTTC.

CDR3 nucleotides: TGCGCCAGCAGCTCGGGACAGGGCTCTGGAAACACCATATATTTT. Its translation: CASSSGQGSGNTIYF. This chain joins TRBV5-1 and TRBJ1-3, with 9 bases fitting TRBD1. Germline CDR1 and CDR2: SGHRS and YFSETQ. The CDR3 has 15 amino acids. The V gene end was trimmed by 3 bases and the J gene end by 0 bases; junction bases not matched to a gene: 1.

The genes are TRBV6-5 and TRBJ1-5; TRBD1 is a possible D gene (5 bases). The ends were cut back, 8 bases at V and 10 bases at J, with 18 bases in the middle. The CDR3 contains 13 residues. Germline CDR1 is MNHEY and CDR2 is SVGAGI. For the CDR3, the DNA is TGTGCCAGCGGAGAGGCTTGGCAGGGACCCCAGCATTTT. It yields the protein CASGEAWQGPQHF.

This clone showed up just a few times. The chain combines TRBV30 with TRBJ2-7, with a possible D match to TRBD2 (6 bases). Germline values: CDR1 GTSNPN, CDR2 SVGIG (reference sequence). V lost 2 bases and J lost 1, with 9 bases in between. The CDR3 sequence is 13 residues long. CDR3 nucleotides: TGTGCCTGGAGTAGACTAGTATCCTACGAGCAGTACTTC. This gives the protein CAWSRLVSYEQYF.

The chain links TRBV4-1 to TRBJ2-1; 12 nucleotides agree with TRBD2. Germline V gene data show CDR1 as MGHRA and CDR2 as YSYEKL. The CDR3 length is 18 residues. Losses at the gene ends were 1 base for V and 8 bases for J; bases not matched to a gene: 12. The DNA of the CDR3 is TGCGCCAGCAGCCAAGGGCTAGCGGGAGGGCTATTCTTTCATGAGCAGTTCTTC. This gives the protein CASSQGLAGGLFFHEQFF.

This chain's CDR3 is CASSILAGEQFF. The CDR3 nucleotides read TGTGCCAGTAGTATATTAGCGGGTGAGCAGTTCTTC. This sequence joins TRBV19 and TRBJ2-1; 7 nucleotides agree with TRBD2. Per the germline V gene, CDR1 is LNHDA and CDR2 is SQIVND (reference sequence). The CDR3 length is 12 residues. The ends lost 2 bases at V and 9 bases at J; junction bases unmatched: 1.

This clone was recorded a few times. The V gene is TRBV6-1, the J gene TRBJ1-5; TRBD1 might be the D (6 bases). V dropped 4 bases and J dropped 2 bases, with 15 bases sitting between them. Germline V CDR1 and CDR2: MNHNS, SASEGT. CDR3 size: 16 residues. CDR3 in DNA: TGTGCCAGCAGTGTTCTCGAAGGGGGTGGCAATCAGCCCCAGCATTTT. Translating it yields CASSVLEGGGNQPQHF.

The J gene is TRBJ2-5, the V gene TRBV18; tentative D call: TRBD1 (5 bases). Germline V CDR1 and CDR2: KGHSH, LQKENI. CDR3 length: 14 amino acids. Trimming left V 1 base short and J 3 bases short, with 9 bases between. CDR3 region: CASSPQTAKETQYF. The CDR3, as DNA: TGTGCCAGCTCACCACAGACAGCTAAAGAGACCCAGTACTTC.

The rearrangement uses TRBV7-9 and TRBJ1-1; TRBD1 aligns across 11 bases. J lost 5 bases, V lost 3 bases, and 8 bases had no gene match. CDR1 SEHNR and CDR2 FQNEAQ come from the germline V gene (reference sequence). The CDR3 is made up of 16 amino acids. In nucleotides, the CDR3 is TGTGCCAGCAGCTTTTCCCCGGGACAGGGGGTGACTGAAGCTTTCTTT. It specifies CASSFSPGQGVTEAFF. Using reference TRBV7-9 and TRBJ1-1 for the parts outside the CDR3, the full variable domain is DTGVSQNPRHKITKRGQNVTFRCDPISEHNRLYWYRQTLGQGPEFLTYFQNEAQLEKSRLLSDRFSAERPKGSFSTLEIQRTEQGDSAMYLCASSFSPGQGVTEAFFGQGTRLTVV.

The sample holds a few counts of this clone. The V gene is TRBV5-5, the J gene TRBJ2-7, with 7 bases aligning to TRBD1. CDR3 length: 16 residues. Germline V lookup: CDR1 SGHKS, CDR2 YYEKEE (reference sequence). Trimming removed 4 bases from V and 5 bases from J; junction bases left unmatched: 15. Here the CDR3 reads CASSPGTVLVVDEQYF. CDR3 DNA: TGTGCCAGCAGCCCCGGGACAGTGCTCGTAGTAGACGAGCAGTACTTC.

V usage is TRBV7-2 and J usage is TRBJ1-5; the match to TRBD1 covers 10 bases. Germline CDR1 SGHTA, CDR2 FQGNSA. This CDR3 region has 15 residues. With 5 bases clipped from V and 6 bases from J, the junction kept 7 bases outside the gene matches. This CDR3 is CASSLRQGAVQPQHF. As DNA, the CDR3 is TGTGCCAGCAGCCTAAGACAGGGGGCCGTTCAGCCCCAGCATTTT. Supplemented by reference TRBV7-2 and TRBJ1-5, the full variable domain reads GAGVSQSPSNKVTEKGKDVELRCDPISGHTALYWYRQSLGQGLEFLIYFQGNSAPDKSGLPSDRFSAERTGGSVSTLTIQRTQQEDSAVYLCASSLRQGAVQPQHFGDGTRLSIL.

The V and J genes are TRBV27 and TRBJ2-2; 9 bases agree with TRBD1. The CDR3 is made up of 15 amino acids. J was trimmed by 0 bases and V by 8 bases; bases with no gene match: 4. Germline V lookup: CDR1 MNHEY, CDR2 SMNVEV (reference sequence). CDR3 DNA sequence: TGTGCCAGCGGAACAGGGGGCCCGAACACCGGGGAGCTGTTTTTT. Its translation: CASGTGGPNTGELFF.

CDR3 residues: CASSFTGNGQPWGYTF. The CDR3 nucleotides are TGTGCCAGCAGTTTTACAGGAAATGGACAGCCGTGGGGCTACACCTTC. The genes are TRBV27 and TRBJ1-2; D is perhaps TRBD1 (6 bases). The V end was cut by 3 bases, the J end by 8 bases, with 22 bases between. This CDR3 spans 16 amino acids. The germline CDR1 and CDR2 sequences are MNHEY and SMNVEV (reference sequence).

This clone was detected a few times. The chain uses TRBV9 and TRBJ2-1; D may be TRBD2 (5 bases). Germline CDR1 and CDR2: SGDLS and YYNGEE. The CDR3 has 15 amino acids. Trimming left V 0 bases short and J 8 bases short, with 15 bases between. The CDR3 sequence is CASSVGGLMIDEQFF. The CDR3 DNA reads TGTGCCAGCAGCGTAGGCGGGTTGATGATCGATGAGCAGTTCTTC.

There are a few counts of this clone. In DNA, the CDR3 is TGTGCCAGCTCACAATGGATGGGTCGGGACGAGCAGTACTTC. It translates to CASSQWMGRDEQYF. The chain carries TRBV18 and TRBJ2-7; D uncertain. V was clipped by 4 bases and J by 5 bases, with 15 bases between them. The CDR3 runs 14 residues. Germline CDR1 reads KGHSH; CDR2 reads LQKENI. The full variable domain, in which reference TRBV18 and TRBJ2-7 provide the parts outside the CDR3, is NAGVMQNPRHLVRRRGQEARLRCSPMKGHSHVYWYRQLPEEGLKFMVYLQKENIIDESGMPKERFSAEFPKEGPSILRIQQVVRGDSAAYFCASSQWMGRDEQYFGPGTRLTVT.

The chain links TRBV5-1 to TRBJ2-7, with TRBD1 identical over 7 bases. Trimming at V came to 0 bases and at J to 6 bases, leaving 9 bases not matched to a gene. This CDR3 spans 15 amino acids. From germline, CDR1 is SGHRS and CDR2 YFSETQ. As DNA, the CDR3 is TGCGCCAGCAGCTTGGGGGGGACAGTAGCCGGCGAGCAGTACTTC. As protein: CASSLGGTVAGEQYF.

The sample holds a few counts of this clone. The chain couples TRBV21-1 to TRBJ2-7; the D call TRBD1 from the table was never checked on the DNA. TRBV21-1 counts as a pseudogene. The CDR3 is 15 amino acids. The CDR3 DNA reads TGTGCCAGCAGCTCAGTTCCGGGACAATTGTACGAGCAGTACTTC. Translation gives CASSSVPGQLYEQYF.

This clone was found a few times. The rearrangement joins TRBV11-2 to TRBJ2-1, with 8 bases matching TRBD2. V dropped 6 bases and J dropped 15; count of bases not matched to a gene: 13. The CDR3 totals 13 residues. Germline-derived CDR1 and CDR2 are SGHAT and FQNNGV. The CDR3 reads CASRTSGHEVRFF. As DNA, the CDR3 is TGTGCCAGCAGAACTAGCGGTCATGAAGTGCGGTTCTTC.

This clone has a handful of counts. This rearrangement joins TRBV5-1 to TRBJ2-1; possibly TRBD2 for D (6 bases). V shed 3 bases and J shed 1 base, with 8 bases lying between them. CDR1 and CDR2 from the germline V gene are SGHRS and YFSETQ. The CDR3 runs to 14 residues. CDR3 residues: CASSSGGSYNEQFF. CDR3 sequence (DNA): TGCGCCAGCAGCTCCGGGGGTTCCTACAATGAGCAGTTCTTC.

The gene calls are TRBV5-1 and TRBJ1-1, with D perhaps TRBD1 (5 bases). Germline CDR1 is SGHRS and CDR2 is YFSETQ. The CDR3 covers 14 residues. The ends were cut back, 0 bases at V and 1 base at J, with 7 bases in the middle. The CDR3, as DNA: TGCGCCAGCAGCTTGGCCAGGGAGAACACTGAAGCTTTCTTT. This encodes CASSLARENTEAFF. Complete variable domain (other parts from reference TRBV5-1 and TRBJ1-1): KAGVTQTPRYLIKTRGQQVTLSCSPISGHRSVSWYQQTPGQGLQFLFEYFSETQRNKGNFPGRFSGRQFSNSRSEMNVSTLELGDSALYLCASSLARENTEAFFGQGTRLTVV.

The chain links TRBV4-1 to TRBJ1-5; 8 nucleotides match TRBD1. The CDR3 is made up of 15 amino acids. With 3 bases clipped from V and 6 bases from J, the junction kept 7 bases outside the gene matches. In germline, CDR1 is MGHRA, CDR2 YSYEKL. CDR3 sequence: CASSHNPGGFQPQHF. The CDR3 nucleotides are TGCGCCAGCAGCCACAATCCAGGGGGCTTTCAGCCCCAGCATTTT.

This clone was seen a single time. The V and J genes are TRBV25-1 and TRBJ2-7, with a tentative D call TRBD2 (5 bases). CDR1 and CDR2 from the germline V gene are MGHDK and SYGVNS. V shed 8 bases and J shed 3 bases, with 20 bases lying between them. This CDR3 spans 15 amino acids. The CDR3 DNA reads TGTGCCAGCCAACCCCGCTACAGTGCGGGCTACGAGCAGTACTTC. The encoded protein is CASQPRYSAGYEQYF.

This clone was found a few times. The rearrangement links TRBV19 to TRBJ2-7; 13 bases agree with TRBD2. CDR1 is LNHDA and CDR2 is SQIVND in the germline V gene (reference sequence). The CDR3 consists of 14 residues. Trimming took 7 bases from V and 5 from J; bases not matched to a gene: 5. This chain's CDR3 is CASNTGLAGNEQYF. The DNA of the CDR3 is TGTGCCAGTAATACGGGACTAGCGGGAAACGAGCAGTACTTC.

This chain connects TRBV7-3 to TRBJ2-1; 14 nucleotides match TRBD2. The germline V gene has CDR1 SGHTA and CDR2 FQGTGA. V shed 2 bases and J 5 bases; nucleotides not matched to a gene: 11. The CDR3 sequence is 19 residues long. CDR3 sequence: CASSLEPGLAGELHNEQFF. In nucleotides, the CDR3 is TGTGCCAGCAGCTTAGAGCCGGGACTAGCGGGAGAATTACACAATGAGCAGTTCTTC.

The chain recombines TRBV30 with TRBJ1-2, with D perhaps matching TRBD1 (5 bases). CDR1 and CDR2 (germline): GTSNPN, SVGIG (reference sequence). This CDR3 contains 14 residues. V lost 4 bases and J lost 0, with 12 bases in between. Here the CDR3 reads CAWTKGNTNYGYTF. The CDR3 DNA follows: TGTGCCTGGACTAAGGGGAATACTAACTATGGCTACACCTTC.